This TCR beta chain appears in the sequencing data of a study of shared clonotypes between healthy human individuals. General study findings and limits: Memory subsets generally showed lower estimated richness than naive subsets.

Trimming took 6 bases from V and 5 from J; bases not matched to a gene: 11. The CDR3 has 15 residues. Germline V lookup: CDR1 MNHNY, CDR2 SVGAGI (reference sequence). As for this clone: Its antigen is still unknown.

Researchers ran the assay at a deep level. Each subset's genomic DNA was shared equally among a number of immunoSEQ plates. The data were produced by immunoSEQ multiplex PCR, yet TCRdb's version contains in-frame clones alone and is incomplete. The profile shows roughly 2.6 million clones, roughly nine tenths of them singletons. This receptor was taken from a man between 18 and 35 years old in good health. The material sequenced was naive CD4+ T cells sorted from blood. Subset indicated: CD45RA+ positively selected. The rearrangement joins TRBV6-6 to TRBJ1-2; TRBD1 aligns across 8 bases. This CDR3 reads CASSPTGQGPYGYTF. The CDR3 coding sequence is TGTGCCAGCAGCCCAACCGGACAGGGCCCATATGGCTACACCTTC.